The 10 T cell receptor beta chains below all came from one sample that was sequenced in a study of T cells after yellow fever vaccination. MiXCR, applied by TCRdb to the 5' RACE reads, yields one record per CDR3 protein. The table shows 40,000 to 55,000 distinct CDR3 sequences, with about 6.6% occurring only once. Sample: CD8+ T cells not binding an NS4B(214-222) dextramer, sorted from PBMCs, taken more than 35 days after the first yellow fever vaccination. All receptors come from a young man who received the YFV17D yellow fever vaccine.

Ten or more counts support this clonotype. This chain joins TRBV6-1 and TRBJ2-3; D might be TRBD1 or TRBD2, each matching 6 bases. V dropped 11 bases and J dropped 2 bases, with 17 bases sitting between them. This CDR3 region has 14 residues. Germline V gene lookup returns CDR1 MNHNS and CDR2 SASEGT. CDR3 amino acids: CALGGGVNTDTQYF. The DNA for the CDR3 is TGTGCCCTCGGGGGCGGGGTTAACACAGATACGCAGTATTTT.

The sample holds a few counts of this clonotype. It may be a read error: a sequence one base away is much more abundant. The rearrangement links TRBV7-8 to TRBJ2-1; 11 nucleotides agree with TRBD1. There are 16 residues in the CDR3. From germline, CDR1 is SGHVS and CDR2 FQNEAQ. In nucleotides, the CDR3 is TGTGCCAGCAGCTTACAAGGGACAGGGGGTAACAATCAGCAGTTCTTC. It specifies CASSLQGTGGNNQQFF.

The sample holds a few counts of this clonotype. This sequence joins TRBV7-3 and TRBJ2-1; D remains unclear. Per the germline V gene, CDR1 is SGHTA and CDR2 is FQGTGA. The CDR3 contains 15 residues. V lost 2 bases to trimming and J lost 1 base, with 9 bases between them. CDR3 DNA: TGTGCCAGCAGCTTATCCCCCTTTTCCTACAATGAGCAGTTCTTC. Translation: CASSLSPFSYNEQFF. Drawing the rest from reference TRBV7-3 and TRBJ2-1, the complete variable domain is GAGVSQTPSNKVTEKGKYVELRCDPISGHTALYWYRQSLGQGPEFLIYFQGTGAADDSGLPNDRFFAVRPEGSVSTLKIQRTERGDSAVYLCASSLSPFSYNEQFFGPGTRLTVL.

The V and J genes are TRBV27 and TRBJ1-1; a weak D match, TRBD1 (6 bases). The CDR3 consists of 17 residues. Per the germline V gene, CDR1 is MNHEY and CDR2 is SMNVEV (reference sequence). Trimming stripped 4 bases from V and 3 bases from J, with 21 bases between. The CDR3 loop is CASSSSSQGSRHTEAFF. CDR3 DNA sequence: TGTGCCAGCAGTTCCTCGAGTCAGGGGTCCCGGCACACTGAAGCTTTCTTT.

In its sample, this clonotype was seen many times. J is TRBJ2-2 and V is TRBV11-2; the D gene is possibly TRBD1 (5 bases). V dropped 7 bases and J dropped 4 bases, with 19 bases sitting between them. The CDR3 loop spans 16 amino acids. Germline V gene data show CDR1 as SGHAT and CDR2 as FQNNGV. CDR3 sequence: CASNQGGQELTGELFF. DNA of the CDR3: TGTGCCAGCAACCAGGGTGGGCAGGAGCTCACCGGGGAGCTGTTTTTT.

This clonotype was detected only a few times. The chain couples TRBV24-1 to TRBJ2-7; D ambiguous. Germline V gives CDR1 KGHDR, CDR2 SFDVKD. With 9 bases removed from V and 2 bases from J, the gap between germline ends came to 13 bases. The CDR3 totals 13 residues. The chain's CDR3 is CATSAGSTYEQYF. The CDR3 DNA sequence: TGTGCCACCTCGGCCGGGTCTACCTACGAGCAGTACTTC.

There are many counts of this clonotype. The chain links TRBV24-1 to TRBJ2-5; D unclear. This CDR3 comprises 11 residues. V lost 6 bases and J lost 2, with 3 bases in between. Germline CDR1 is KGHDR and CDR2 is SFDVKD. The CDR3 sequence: CATSQQETQYF. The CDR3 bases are TGTGCCACCAGTCAACAAGAGACCCAGTACTTC.

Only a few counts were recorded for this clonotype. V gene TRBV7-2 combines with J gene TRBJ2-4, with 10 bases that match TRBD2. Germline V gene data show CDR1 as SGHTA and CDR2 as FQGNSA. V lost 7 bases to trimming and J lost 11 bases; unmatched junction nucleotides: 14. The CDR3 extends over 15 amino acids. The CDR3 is CASTHNGGAGGFQYF. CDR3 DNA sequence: TGTGCCAGCACCCACAATGGAGGAGCGGGGGGGTTTCAGTACTTC.

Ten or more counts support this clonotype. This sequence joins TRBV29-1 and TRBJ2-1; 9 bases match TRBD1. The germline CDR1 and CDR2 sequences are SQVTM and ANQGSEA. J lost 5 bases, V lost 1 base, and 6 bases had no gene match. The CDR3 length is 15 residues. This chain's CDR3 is CSVEGGDREDNEQFF. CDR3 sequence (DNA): TGCAGCGTTGAAGGGGGGGACAGGGAAGACAATGAGCAGTTCTTC.

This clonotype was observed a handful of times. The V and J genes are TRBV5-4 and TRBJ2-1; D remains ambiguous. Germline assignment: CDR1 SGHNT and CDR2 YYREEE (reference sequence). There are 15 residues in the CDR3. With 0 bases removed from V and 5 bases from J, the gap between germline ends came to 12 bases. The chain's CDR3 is CASSLGMTPNNEQFF. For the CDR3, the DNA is TGTGCCAGCAGCTTGGGAATGACCCCCAACAATGAGCAGTTCTTC.